This T cell receptor (beta chain) was recorded in a study of PD-1 blockade in classical Hodgkin lymphoma (dated by TCRdb to the early 2020s). For the wider study: Nivolumab dosing was 3 mg/kg intravenously every 2 weeks, continuing until either disease progression or unacceptable toxicity. The study used CyTOF and TCR beta sequencing to define a peripheral blood immune signature of response to PD-1 blockade in classical Hodgkin lymphoma.

The germline V gene specifies SGHDT as CDR1 and YYEEEE as CDR2. The CDR3 starts with the cysteine, ends with the phenylalanine, and has 12 residues. The retained sequence is limited to the CDR3, 36 bases, with the frame set at the first base. V is cut by 0 bases and J by 5 bases, and the space between the germline ends is 3 bases. Interpreted using the paper, the time point label stands for: cycle 4 day 1 (C4D1), after more than 5 weeks of nivolumab. Relapse after autologous stem cell transplantation had occurred in all trial patients, and cohorts A, B and C were distinguished by prior brentuximab vedotin exposure. The trial cohort comprised 56 patients with relapsed/refractory classical Hodgkin lymphoma whose best overall responses were complete response, partial response or progressive disease. In the multi-cohort phase II CheckMate 205 trial, trial patients received single-agent nivolumab. An independent review committee assessed best overall response by applying the 2007 International Working Group response criteria. PBMCs from the trial were collected at three points: immediately before nivolumab initiation (C1D1), and during therapy at cycle 2 day 1 and cycle 4 day 1. Peripheral blood was collected in 8 mL Vacutainer Cell Preparation Tubes, from which PBMCs were isolated by centrifugation and then cryopreserved.

Genomic DNA was extracted with the Qiagen DNeasy kit from unsorted PBMCs and from negatively selected CD4+ and CD8+ fractions. TCR beta CDR3 regions were subjected to amplification by immunoSEQ multiplex PCR with primers that anneal to V and J segments. A synthetic immune receptor repertoire was used to minimize amplification bias, and any residual bias was removed computationally once sequencing was done. Concerning the study's data processing: Custom Python scripts were used to quantify repertoire diversity as the Shannon entropy index. The unsorted, CD4+ and CD8+ repertoires were each analyzed separately, with the exception of combined analyses, where CD4+ and CD8+ sequences were merged in silico. A clone counted as expanded when the clone's frequency after treatment rose at least 2-fold relative to C1D1, and clones undetected at baseline were given a pseudocount of 0.5. Singleton clones were defined as clones with 0 or 1 copy at C1D1, and non-singleton clones were defined as clones with 2 or more copies. Clones expanded in unsorted samples were labelled as CD4+, CD8+ or unknown by matching protein sequences in sorted samples from the same patient. Wilcoxon tests on paired samples were used to test diversity changes from C1D1 to C4D1. This is the immuneACCESS table as TCRdb keeps it, with only in-frame sequences that have V and J called. A part of the clones is gone; compared with another copy, unresolved V genes explain less than half, and the rest is unexplained. D and trimming were read from the DNA, whereas the V and J calls and clone size are those reported in that table. The sample contains about 64,000 clones, around 90% of them found a single time. The ten largest clones capture over 9% of the sample.

In regard to this clone: It has no known antigen specificity. Base-call qualities are not available, and no considerably larger clone is one nucleotide away. In the same sample, other DNA sequences code for this CDR3.

General study outcomes and caveats: Lower diversity was seen in patients whose nivolumab began less than 1 year after ASCT, and these patients were left out of later analyses so that immune reconstitution would not confound the results. The study was limited to a single clinical trial cohort, and causes of repertoire differences, possibly disease activity or prior therapy, remained undefined. By C4D1, a significant rise was seen in CD4+ TCR diversity but not in CD8+ TCR diversity (p=0.0027 vs p=0.16), and the rise was most apparent among complete responders (p=0.02). Baseline diversity similar to that of newly diagnosed patients was observed in trial patients achieving complete response, whereas significantly lower diversity was observed in partial responders and progressors. Baseline TCR diversity was reported as lower in newly diagnosed patients than in healthy donors, and lower still in relapsed/refractory patients.

This sample comprised peripheral blood mononuclear cells (PBMCs), obtained before the fourth cycle of nivolumab. This TCR was sampled from a human donor with classical Hodgkin lymphoma. The V gene is TRBV5-6 and the J gene is TRBJ2-1; no D gene is confidently identified. The DNA is TGTGCCAGCAGCTTGGGGAACAATGAGCAGTTCTTC. Its amino acids are CASSLGNNEQFF.